The 10 T cell receptor beta chains below come from one sample, sequenced in a study of long-term antiretroviral therapy in people with HIV. immunoSEQ v3.0 was run at survey level. Assay: immunoSEQ multiplex PCR; the TCRdb copy retains only in-frame clones and omits some. The table shows under 30,000 clones, with roughly 80% occurring only once. The sequencing here drew on unsorted PBMCs, taken 0.3 years after starting antiretroviral therapy. The source of these receptors is a middle-aged man with HIV.

The V and J genes are TRBV14 and TRBJ2-7; TRBD2 agrees at 10 bases. The length of the CDR3 is 13 residues. V trimming: 5 bases; J trimming: 6 bases; junction bases outside the gene matches: 4. In germline, CDR1 is SGHDN, CDR2 FVKESK. This CDR3 reads CASSGAGGTEQYF. CDR3 DNA sequence: TGTGCCAGCAGCGGAGCGGGAGGGACCGAGCAGTACTTC.

There are a few counts of this clone. The V gene is TRBV4-3, the J gene TRBJ1-4; unclear D gene. Trimming stripped 4 bases from V and 0 bases from J, with 12 bases between. This CDR3 has 16 residues. The germline gives CDR1 LGHNA, CDR2 YSLEER. The CDR3: CASSPGGPATNEKLFF. CDR3 in DNA: TGCGCCAGCAGCCCCGGCGGACCGGCAACTAATGAAAAACTGTTTTTT.

The chain employs TRBV15 and TRBJ2-1; 9 bases align to TRBD2. V was clipped by 5 bases and J by 5 bases; unmatched bases: 4. CDR3 length: 14 amino acids. Per the germline V gene, CDR1 is LNHNV and CDR2 is YYDKDF (reference sequence). CDR3 loop: CATSPGGRDNEQFF. The CDR3 coding sequence is TGTGCCACCAGCCCGGGCGGGAGGGACAATGAGCAGTTCTTC. Full variable domain (missing parts from reference TRBV15 and TRBJ2-1): DAMVIQNPRYQVTQFGKPVTLSCSQTLNHNVMYWYQQKSSQAPKLLFHYYDKDFNNEADTPDNFQSRRPNTSFCFLDIRSPGLGDTAMYLCATSPGGRDNEQFFGPGTRLTVL.

V and J are TRBV11-2 and TRBJ2-5, with D possibly matching TRBD2 (5 bases). This CDR3 is built from 16 residues. Trimming cost V 0 bases and J 5 bases, with 16 bases left between them. The germline V gene has CDR1 SGHAT and CDR2 FQNNGV. The CDR3 DNA is TGTGCCAGCAGCTTAGATCAAGTTAACGGGGAGGAGACCCAGTACTTC. Translation gives CASSLDQVNGEETQYF.

The chain carries TRBV28 and TRBJ2-7; D is undetermined. CDR3 size: 16 residues. V lost 2 bases, J lost 2 bases, and 16 bases lay in between. CDR1 and CDR2 (germline): MDHEN, SYDVKM. The chain's CDR3 is CASSLGLLGSPYEQYF. DNA of the CDR3: TGTGCCAGCAGTTTAGGGTTGTTGGGCAGCCCCTACGAGCAGTACTTC.

The genes are TRBV28 and TRBJ1-5, with D hard to call. The CDR3 runs 15 residues. The ends were cut back, 5 bases at V and 3 bases at J, with 14 bases in the middle. CDR1 and CDR2 (germline): MDHEN, SYDVKM. CDR3 bases: TGTGCCAGCAGTCCGCCGGGAGGCCTCAATCAGCCCCAGCATTTT. Amino acids: CASSPPGGLNQPQHF.

For the CDR3, the DNA is TGTGCCTGGAGCGACCTTACTTTCCCAGGGGGGACTGAAGCTTTCTTT. It is translated as CAWSDLTFPGGTEAFF. The chain is built from TRBV30 and TRBJ1-1; 7 bases line up with TRBD1. The V gene end was trimmed by 3 bases and the J gene end by 5 bases; junction bases not matched to a gene: 15. This CDR3 contains 16 residues. Germline assignment: CDR1 GTSNPN and CDR2 SVGIG (reference sequence).

This clone came up a few times. The genes are TRBV18 and TRBJ2-3, with TRBD2 as a possible D gene (5 bases). V dropped 2 bases and J dropped 7 bases, with 7 bases sitting between them. In germline, CDR1 is KGHSH, CDR2 LQKENI. This CDR3 has 12 residues. This CDR3 reads CASSPEGYTQYF. In nucleotides, the CDR3 is TGTGCCAGCTCACCAGAGGGATATACGCAGTATTTT.

The chain combines TRBV6-1 with TRBJ2-7; D ambiguous. This CDR3 has 14 amino acids. Looked up from germline, CDR1 is MNHNS and CDR2 is SASEGT. Trimming cost V 0 bases and J 2 bases, with 8 bases left between them. CDR3 amino acids: CASSEAVPTYEQYF. The DNA for the CDR3 is TGTGCCAGCAGTGAAGCGGTACCTACCTACGAGCAGTACTTC.

CDR3 amino acids: CSGPGRAKAFF. The DNA of the CDR3 is TGCAGTGGGCCAGGCAGGGCAAAAGCTTTCTTT. The chain carries TRBV20-1 and TRBJ1-1; a weak D match, TRBD1 (5 bases). This CDR3 is built from 11 residues. Per germline, CDR1 DFQATT and CDR2 SNEGSKA (reference sequence). V dropped 7 bases and J dropped 9 bases, with 15 bases sitting between them.